This entry lists 7 T cell receptor beta chains sequenced from one sample in a study of T cell responses to AZD1222 COVID-19 vaccine. Data came from immunoSEQ multiplex PCR; TCRdb stores just in-frame clones and leaves some out. Of 120,000 to 150,000 clones detected, 75% to 95% appear once; the ten largest clones hold approximately 3%. Sequencing was performed on peripheral blood, taken on day 0 of MenACWY control vaccination. Receptors were obtained from an adult in good health.

This clone was recorded only once. The V call is TRBV19, the J call TRBJ2-2; D gene unclear. Trimming left V 4 bases short and J 6 bases short, with 12 bases between. Looked up from germline, CDR1 is LNHDA and CDR2 is SQIVND (reference sequence). The CDR3 runs to 14 residues. The CDR3 protein is CASSSPPGPGELFF. The DNA of the CDR3 is TGTGCCAGTAGTAGTCCACCCGGTCCCGGGGAGCTGTTTTTT.

This chain joins TRBV2 and TRBJ1-6; possible D gene TRBD1, 6 bases. V shed 6 bases and J shed 6 bases, with 21 bases lying between them. The germline V gene has CDR1 SNHLY and CDR2 FYNNEI. There are 17 residues in the CDR3. Written as DNA, the CDR3 is TGTGCCAGCAGAGCTAGGACAGCATCCCTTCGTAATTCACCCCTCCACTTT. Translation gives CASRARTASLRNSPLHF.

This sequence joins TRBV11-2 and TRBJ2-7; D gene unclear. The CDR3 has 13 residues. V lost 5 bases and J 2 bases, leaving 10 bases between the germline ends. CDR1 and CDR2 from the germline V gene are SGHAT and FQNNGV. Written as DNA, the CDR3 is TGTGCCAGCAGCCCTTGGGCAGCCTACGAGCAGTACTTC. It yields the protein CASSPWAAYEQYF.

This chain uses TRBV18 with TRBJ1-1; D gene uncertain. This CDR3 region has 17 residues. V dropped 4 bases and J dropped 0 bases, with 18 bases sitting between them. Germline V gene lookup returns CDR1 KGHSH and CDR2 LQKENI. For the CDR3, the DNA is TGTGCCAGCTCACTTAATCGGCCTGGGAGGATGAACACTGAAGCTTTCTTT. It codes for CASSLNRPGRMNTEAFF.

In its sample, this clone was seen once. The rearrangement uses TRBV6-6 and TRBJ1-6; no clear D. This CDR3 is 13 amino acids long. The V end lost 7 bases, the J end lost 8 bases, and 12 bases lay between the germline ends. Looked up from germline, CDR1 is MNHNY and CDR2 is SVGAGI (reference sequence). CDR3 region: CASTSLPDSPLHF. The CDR3 DNA reads as TGTGCCAGCACTTCGCTGCCGGATTCACCCCTCCACTTT.

The chain carries TRBV28 and TRBJ1-3; 9 nucleotides line up with TRBD1. Germline values: CDR1 MDHEN, CDR2 SYDVKM. Unmatched junction bases numbered 8, after V lost 5 bases and J lost 0 bases. This CDR3 spans 17 amino acids. As DNA, the CDR3 is TGTGCCAGCAGTCGTCCCGGGACAGGGAACTCTGGAAACACCATATATTTT. Protein: CASSRPGTGNSGNTIYF.

This clone appeared once. The chain is built from TRBV23-1 and TRBJ1-5, with 8 nucleotides matching TRBD1. TRBV23-1 counts as an open reading frame of uncertain function. The CDR3 runs 16 residues. V trimming: 4 bases; J trimming: 7 bases; junction bases outside the gene matches: 12. For the CDR3, the DNA is TGCGCCAGCAGTCGGCCCGGACAGGGAGTCAGGCAGCCCCAGCATTTT. It yields the protein CASSRPGQGVRQPQHF.